A single sample gave rise to the 18 T cell receptor beta chains below, sequenced in a study of pediatric ulcerative colitis. Generated by immunoSEQ multiplex PCR, the TCRdb table keeps only in-frame clones and is missing some. In the table there are about 12,000 clones, around 77% of which are singletons. One to two pinch biopsies were taken from the rectum during colonoscopy. The sample comprised gut tissue. These receptors all stem from a boy under 18 who was a control in a study of pediatric ulcerative colitis.

This chain connects TRBV5-4 to TRBJ2-3; 7 positions match TRBD2. V was clipped by 4 bases and J by 0 bases; unmatched bases: 8. In germline, CDR1 is SGHNT, CDR2 YYREEE (reference sequence). This CDR3 has 16 amino acids. In DNA form, the CDR3 reads TGTGCCAGCAGCCGGGGGGAGCGTCGAAGCACAGATACGCAGTATTTT. Amino acids: CASSRGERRSTDTQYF.

This chain links TRBV21-1 with TRBJ2-3. TRBV21-1 corresponds to a pseudogene. The CDR3 loop spans 19 amino acids. The DNA of the CDR3 is TGTGCCAGCAGCAAAGGTACGGCTCGGGGGCTTACTAGCACAGATACGCAGTATTTT. It encodes CASSKGTARGLTSTDTQYF.

The V and J genes are TRBV5-1 and TRBJ2-5; either TRBD1 or TRBD2 may supply D (5 bases each). V was pared by 0 bases and J by 2 bases, with 14 bases between. The germline V gene encodes CDR1 SGHRS and CDR2 YFSETQ. CDR3 size: 16 residues. This CDR3 is CASSLGTLWGQETQYF. As DNA, the CDR3 is TGCGCCAGCAGCTTGGGGACCCTTTGGGGGCAAGAGACCCAGTACTTC.

This chain links TRBV18 with TRBJ2-3; D not resolved. CDR3 length equals 12 residues. In germline, CDR1 is KGHSH, CDR2 LQKENI. V was cut by 5 bases and J by 3 bases, with 6 bases left in between. The CDR3 loop reads CASSSLTDTQYF. In DNA form, the CDR3 reads TGTGCCAGCTCATCCTTAACAGATACGCAGTATTTT. Together with reference TRBV18 and TRBJ2-3, the CDR3 gives the full variable domain: NAGVMQNPRHLVRRRGQEARLRCSPMKGHSHVYWYRQLPEEGLKFMVYLQKENIIDESGMPKERFSAEFPKEGPSILRIQQVVRGDSAAYFCASSSLTDTQYFGPGTRLTVL.

The rearrangement joins TRBV30 to TRBJ2-7, with unresolved D. Germline assignment: CDR1 GTSNPN and CDR2 SVGIG (reference sequence). The CDR3 extends over 13 amino acids. V was shortened by 1 base and J by 3 bases, with 10 bases between the two germline ends. In DNA form, the CDR3 reads TGTGCCTGGAGTGGTTCCCTCGACTACGAGCAGTACTTC. This encodes CAWSGSLDYEQYF.

This clone was observed once. V and J are TRBV29-1 and TRBJ2-5; 7 positions agree with TRBD1. This CDR3 is built from 12 residues. The V gene's germline CDR1 is SQVTM and CDR2 ANQGSEA. V gave up 5 bases and J gave up 3 bases; unmatched junction bases: 3. CDR3 sequence: CSVQGGEETQYF. The CDR3 DNA reads as TGCAGCGTTCAAGGGGGCGAAGAGACCCAGTACTTC.

This rearrangement joins TRBV30 to TRBJ2-3; D remains unclear. The germline CDR1 and CDR2 sequences are GTSNPN and SVGIG (reference sequence). The CDR3 contains 13 residues. V gave up 5 bases and J gave up 5 bases, with 14 bases separating them. DNA for the CDR3: TGTGCCTGGGCAGTGCAGGTGGGAGATACGCAGTATTTT. This codes for CAWAVQVGDTQYF.

This chain joins TRBV10-1 and TRBJ2-3; TRBD1 might be the D (6 bases). V was cut by 6 bases and J by 1 base, with 20 bases left in between. The CDR3 extends over 17 amino acids. CDR1 is WNHNN, CDR2 SYGVQD, per germline (reference sequence). CDR3: CASSSDRPCPRTDTQYF. The DNA of the CDR3 is TGCGCCAGCAGCTCCGACAGGCCGTGCCCACGCACAGATACGCAGTATTTT.

This chain links TRBV25-1 with TRBJ1-2, with 8 bases that match TRBD1. The V and J ends lost 10 bases and 5 bases, in that order; junction bases with no gene match: 6. Germline V CDR1 and CDR2: MGHDK, SYGVNS. This CDR3 contains 12 residues. The CDR3 DNA is TGTGCCACCACTAGACAGGGGTATGGCTACACCTTC. This encodes CATTRQGYGYTF.

The chain uses TRBV19 and TRBJ1-1; D call uncertain. Trimming cost V 4 bases and J 1 base, with 10 bases left between them. The germline V gene has CDR1 LNHDA and CDR2 SQIVND (reference sequence). CDR3 length: 14 residues. This CDR3 is CASSNPVSNTEAFF. CDR3 bases: TGTGCCAGTAGTAATCCGGTTTCGAACACTGAAGCTTTCTTT.

The chain uses TRBV29-1 and TRBJ2-2; 10 bases map to TRBD1. Per germline, CDR1 SQVTM and CDR2 ANQGSEA. With 7 bases clipped from V and 0 bases from J, the junction kept 2 bases outside the gene matches. This CDR3 region has 14 residues. The CDR3: CSAGTGANTGELFF. DNA for the CDR3: TGCAGCGCGGGGACAGGGGCGAACACCGGGGAGCTGTTTTTT.

This sequence joins TRBV13 and TRBJ2-1; a weak D match, TRBD2 (5 bases). Germline lookup yields CDR1 PRHDT and CDR2 FYEKMQ (reference sequence). The V end was cut by 3 bases, the J end by 3 bases, with 21 bases between. The CDR3 length is 18 residues. The CDR3 nucleotides read TGTGCCAGCAGCTTCAGCTTGGACCGGGATGTTTACTACAATGAGCAGTTCTTC. It is translated as CASSFSLDRDVYYNEQFF.

This clone was seen only a few times. The chain employs TRBV6-1 and TRBJ2-3; 10 bases line up with TRBD2. The CDR3 is 15 amino acids. The V and J ends lost 2 bases and 6 bases, in that order; junction bases with no gene match: 5. Per germline, CDR1 MNHNS and CDR2 SASEGT. The CDR3 here is CASSEQAGGPDTQYF. CDR3 coding DNA: TGTGCCAGCAGTGAACAAGCGGGAGGGCCGGATACGCAGTATTTT.

The chain has TRBV30 and TRBJ2-7; TRBD2 aligns across 11 bases. Unmatched junction bases numbered 4, after V lost 2 bases and J lost 4 bases. CDR1 is GTSNPN, CDR2 SVGIG, per germline (reference sequence). This CDR3 contains 14 residues. As DNA, the CDR3 is TGTGCCTGGAGTCTAGCGGGAGGCCCTTACGAGCAGTACGTC. This codes for CAWSLAGGPYEQYV.

DNA of the CDR3: TGTGCCAGCTCACCGACCGGGCAGGGGTCCGATACGCAGTATTTT. It specifies CASSPTGQGSDTQYF. The gene calls are TRBV18 and TRBJ2-3; D might be TRBD1 (6 bases). CDR1 and CDR2 from the germline V gene are KGHSH and LQKENI. With 3 bases removed from V and 6 bases from J, the gap between germline ends came to 16 bases. The CDR3 is made up of 15 amino acids.

The gene calls are TRBV27 and TRBJ1-1; perhaps TRBD1 as D (5 bases). Between the trimmed V and J ends, which lost 2 bases and 1 base, there was a span of 14 bases. Germline values: CDR1 MNHEY, CDR2 SMNVEV (reference sequence). The CDR3 extends over 16 amino acids. The CDR3 DNA reads TGTGCCAGCAGTTTAATAGGTACCAGGGAGAACACTGAAGCTTTCTTT. The encoded protein is CASSLIGTRENTEAFF.

This clone was detected a few times. This chain connects TRBV11-2 to TRBJ1-5; D not resolved. This CDR3 has 13 amino acids. Germline values: CDR1 SGHAT, CDR2 FQNNGV. Trimming pared 3 bases from V and 2 bases from J, leaving 5 bases between. CDR3 loop: CASSLNRNQPQHF. Here the CDR3 DNA reads TGTGCCAGCAGCTTGAATCGCAATCAGCCCCAGCATTTT.

This chain's CDR3 is CASSLQGAQETQYF. The CDR3 DNA reads as TGCGCCAGCAGCTTGCAGGGGGCCCAAGAGACCCAGTACTTC. The chain links TRBV5-1 to TRBJ2-5; TRBD1 matches at 8 bases. Germline V CDR1 and CDR2: SGHRS, YFSETQ. The junction had 0 bases not matched to a gene; V was cut back by 1 base and J by 1 base. The CDR3 totals 14 residues.